This TCR beta chain came from a study of tissue T cells after allogeneic stem cell transplantation. Points from the study as a whole: Only a limited share of tissue TCRs appeared in blood or spleen.

Comment on this clone: Its antigen remains unknown. Mouse germline and gene names are used. The read terminates 1 residue ahead of where the CDR3 ends, so the germline J gene completes it. The sample contains more than one DNA sequence encoding this CDR3.

Time point given: mouse harvest day 14 after allogeneic transplant. The graft held 10^6 splenic CD5+ T cells and 10^7 T-cell-depleted bone marrow cells. Measured with immunoSEQ multiplex PCR; TCRdb has only the in-frame clones, and not every one. The data contain roughly 2,600 clones, around 50% of them singletons. The CDR3 covers 14 residues. J was trimmed by 4 bases and V by 8 bases; bases with no gene match: 5. Germline CDR1 and CDR2: KGHPV and FQNQEV (reference sequence). Sequencing was done on a sample of lymph node tissue. The clonotype was recovered from a female BALB/c mouse given C57BL/6 T cells with graft-versus-host disease after an allogeneic hematopoietic cell transplant. V gene TRBV26 combines with J gene TRBJ1-6; TRBD1 agrees at 7 bases. TRBJ1-6 is identified as an open reading frame with a role that is uncertain. The CDR3 is CASSPGQYNSPLYF. CDR3 bases read: TGTGCCAGCTCTCCGGGACAGTATAATTCGCCCCTCTAC.